This T cell receptor (beta chain) was obtained from a study of blood T cells in healthy people across ages. Across the whole study: About one barcoded TCR beta cDNA was captured per two T cells.

CDR1 and CDR2 (germline): SQVTM, ANQGSEA. The CDR3 has 17 residues. V was shortened by 2 bases and J by 1 base, with 20 bases between the two germline ends. A second PCR, run for about 7 to 11 cycles, used a sample-barcoded 5' primer plus a J-beta primer mix. MiXCR, run by TCRdb on the 5' RACE reads, gives a single entry per CDR3 protein. The repertoire holds hundreds of thousands of distinct CDR3 sequences, with about 42% as singletons. V usage is TRBV29-1 and J usage is TRBJ1-2; perhaps TRBD1 as D (6 bases). Source material: blood. The sequence came from a woman aged 60-75 years in good health. In DNA form, the CDR3 reads TGCAGCGTTGAATCGGGGGCAGGGAGGGGGTTTAACTATGGCTACACCTTC. Protein sequence: CSVESGAGRGFNYGYTF.